These T cell receptor beta chains were read from a single sample in a study of preoperative IRX-2 immunotherapy in early breast cancer. This table comes from immunoSEQ multiplex PCR, and its TCRdb copy is limited to in-frame clones, with some not included. Altogether 4,000 or so clones are present, approximately 71% being singletons, with the ten largest covering 9.5% to 15%. Sequenced material: tumor tissue, taken after IRX-2 immunotherapy. Receptors originate from a human donor with breast cancer. CDR3s include the opening cysteine and the closing phenylalanine or tryptophan. The D gene is left open where the match is weak. Not every row has a clone size; where given, it reads once, few, many or a size class.

cdr3_aa | cdr3_nt | v_call | clone_size | j_call | d_call
CASGTSGTETQYF | TGTGCCAGCGGGACTAGCGGGACGGAGACCCAGTACTTC | TRBV19 | few | TRBJ2-5 | TRBD2
CASSPRGASGETQYF | TGTGCCAGCAGCCCCCGGGGGGCGAGCGGGGAGACCCAGTACTTC | TRBV11-3 | few | TRBJ2-5 | -
CASSLISSGNTIYF | TGCGCCAGCAGCTTGATTTCCTCTGGAAACACCATATATTTT | TRBV5-1 | - | TRBJ1-3 | -
CATWTAKGTDTQYF | TGTGCCACCTGGACCGCAAAGGGCACAGATACGCAGTATTTT | TRBV19 | - | TRBJ2-3 | -
CASSKGQGDYGYTF | TGTGCCAGCAGTAAGGGACAGGGGGACTATGGCTACACCTTC | TRBV6-8 | - | TRBJ1-2 | TRBD1
CASSYSLNKDAPQHF | TGTGCCAGCAGTTACTCCCTAAATAAGGATGCGCCCCAGCATTTT | TRBV6-8 | - | TRBJ1-5 | -
CASSLDTGSGNTIYF | TGTGCCAGCAGCTTAGATACAGGCTCTGGAAACACCATATATTTT | TRBV11-3 | - | TRBJ1-3 | -
CASSLGGSRNQPQHF | TGTGCCAGCAGTCTTGGCGGGAGTCGCAATCAGCCCCAGCATTTT | TRBV6-8 | few | TRBJ1-5 | -
CASSPPGRELFF | TGTGCCAGCTCACCCCCGGGCCGGGAGCTGTTTTTT | TRBV18 | - | TRBJ2-2 | -
CASSRREVGYQPQHF | TGTGCCAGTAGCCGGAGGGAGGTGGGGTATCAGCCCCAGCATTTT | TRBV19 | - | TRBJ1-5 | -
CASSQDGSQGAGQPQHF | TGCGCCAGCAGCCAAGATGGGTCCCAGGGGGCTGGTCAGCCCCAGCATTTT | TRBV23-1 | - | TRBJ1-5 | TRBD1
CASRTSGSGEQYF | TGCGCCAGCAGGACTAGCGGGAGCGGAGAGCAGTACTTC | TRBV23-1 | - | TRBJ2-7 | TRBD2
CASSLGHQQGRFF | TGTGCCAGCTCACTGGGCCATCAACAGGGACGGTTCTTC | TRBV18 | - | TRBJ2-1 | -
CASSHGSGSYEQYF | TGTGCCAGCAGCCACGGTAGCGGGAGCTACGAGCAGTACTTC | TRBV11-3 | - | TRBJ2-7 | TRBD2
CASSWGTDTQYF | TGTGCCAGCAGTTGGGGCACAGATACGCAGTATTTT | TRBV28 | - | TRBJ2-3 | -
CVSSSHWPNYGYTF | TGCGTCAGCAGCTCCCACTGGCCTAACTATGGCTACACCTTC | TRBV23-1 | once | TRBJ1-2 | -
CASRRTPTYEQYF | TGTGCCAGCAGGCGGACACCTACCTACGAGCAGTACTTC | TRBV6-8 | - | TRBJ2-7 | -
CASSAGDRHQPQHF | TGTGCCAGCAGTGCCGGGGACCGCCATCAGCCCCAGCATTTT | TRBV25-1 | - | TRBJ1-5 | -
CAIKTDAGQPQHF | TGTGCCATTAAAACTGACGCGGGTCAGCCCCAGCATTTT | TRBV7-1 | once | TRBJ1-5 | -
CASSDNGANVLTF | TGCGCCAGCAGTGACAATGGGGCCAACGTCCTGACTTTC | TRBV10-1 | - | TRBJ2-6 | -
CASADRAYGYTF | TGTGCCAGCGCGGACAGGGCATATGGCTACACCTTC | TRBV19 | few | TRBJ1-2 | TRBD1
CASSLYRTASGYTF | TGTGCCAGCAGTTTATACAGGACAGCGAGTGGCTACACCTTC | TRBV6-8 | - | TRBJ1-2 | -